A selection of T cell receptor beta chains follows, all from one sample in a study of brain T cells in children with intractable seizures. Sequenced by immunoSEQ multiplex PCR; TCRdb stores in-frame clones only, minus some. This table has 300,000 to 400,000 clones, 93% appearing once. The specimen was peripheral blood, collected more than 4 months after surgery. Receptors originate from a boy younger than two with tuberous sclerosis and intractable seizures. The CDR3 runs from the conserved cysteine through the conserved F or W. Each record gives: CDR3 DNA, CDR3 protein, J gene, D gene, V gene, clone size. The D gene is left open where the match is weak. A clone size is listed for some rows: how often the clone was seen (once, few, many), or a class if it is expanded.

CDR3nt: TGTGCCAGCAGCCCAGCGGGGGGGGCTAGCACAGATACGCAGTATTTT
CDR3aa: CASSPAGGASTDTQYF
j_gene: TRBJ2-3
d_gene: TRBD2
v_gene: TRBV13
abundance: -

CDR3nt: TGTGCCAGCGTCGGACTAGCGGGAGTATATCAGTACTTC
CDR3aa: CASVGLAGVYQYF
j_gene: TRBJ2-7
d_gene: TRBD2
v_gene: TRBV2
abundance: -

CDR3nt: TGCGCCAGCAGCTTGGAGACAGCTAACTATGGCTACACCTTC
CDR3aa: CASSLETANYGYTF
j_gene: TRBJ1-2
d_gene: -
v_gene: TRBV5-1
abundance: -

CDR3nt: TGTGCCATCAGCGCACAGGAGTACGAGCAGTACTTC
CDR3aa: CAISAQEYEQYF
j_gene: TRBJ2-7
d_gene: -
v_gene: TRBV10-3
abundance: -

CDR3nt: TGTGCCAGCAGCTTAGCGATGAACACTGAAGCTTTCTTT
CDR3aa: CASSLAMNTEAFF
j_gene: TRBJ1-1
d_gene: -
v_gene: TRBV11-3
abundance: -

CDR3nt: TGCAGTGCTACGGAGGTCCACGAGCAGTACTTC
CDR3aa: CSATEVHEQYF
j_gene: TRBJ2-7
d_gene: -
v_gene: TRBV20-1
abundance: once

CDR3nt: TGTGCCAGCAGCTTGGCGTCAGGGGGCACCTCCTATGGCTACACCTTC
CDR3aa: CASSLASGGTSYGYTF
j_gene: TRBJ1-2
d_gene: TRBD1
v_gene: TRBV5-4
abundance: -

CDR3nt: TGCGCCAGCAGGCCTAAGACAGAATCCTACGAGCAGTACTTC
CDR3aa: CASRPKTESYEQYF
j_gene: TRBJ2-7
d_gene: -
v_gene: TRBV5-1
abundance: -

CDR3nt: TGCGCCAGCAGCTTGGCAGGGGGTAATTCACCCCTCCACTTT
CDR3aa: CASSLAGGNSPLHF
j_gene: TRBJ1-6
d_gene: TRBD1
v_gene: TRBV5-1
abundance: -

CDR3nt: TGTGCCAGCAGCGACCAGGCAGGGGGTCTGGCACAAGCTTTCTTT
CDR3aa: CASSDQAGGLAQAFF
j_gene: TRBJ1-1
d_gene: TRBD1
v_gene: TRBV5-4
abundance: -

CDR3nt: TGTGCCAGCAGCTCCAATTCTATCAGCAATCAGCCCCAGCATTTT
CDR3aa: CASSSNSISNQPQHF
j_gene: TRBJ1-5
d_gene: -
v_gene: TRBV2
abundance: -

CDR3nt: TGTGCCAGCAAAGAGAGGGAAAAACTGTTTTTT
CDR3aa: CASKEREKLFF
j_gene: TRBJ1-4
d_gene: -
v_gene: TRBV6-5
abundance: -

CDR3nt: TGTGCCAGCAGTTACAGGGTGTCAGGAAACACCATATATTTT
CDR3aa: CASSYRVSGNTIYF
j_gene: TRBJ1-3
d_gene: -
v_gene: TRBV2
abundance: once

CDR3nt: TGTGCCAGCAGCTTCTCAGCTAGCTCCTACAATGAGCAGTTCTTC
CDR3aa: CASSFSASSYNEQFF
j_gene: TRBJ2-1
d_gene: -
v_gene: TRBV5-5
abundance: -

CDR3nt: TGTGCCTGGAGTGTGGTCTACGAGCAGTACTTC
CDR3aa: CAWSVVYEQYF
j_gene: TRBJ2-7
d_gene: -
v_gene: TRBV30
abundance: -

CDR3nt: TGTGCCAGCACCATCGACAGTTCCTACGAGCAGTACTTC
CDR3aa: CASTIDSSYEQYF
j_gene: TRBJ2-7
d_gene: -
v_gene: TRBV11-3
abundance: -

CDR3nt: TGTGCCAGCAGCTTGGCCGCAGGGAGGGACTCTGGAAACACCATATATTTT
CDR3aa: CASSLAAGRDSGNTIYF
j_gene: TRBJ1-3
d_gene: -
v_gene: TRBV5-6
abundance: -

CDR3nt: TGTGCCAGCAGCTTTGGTCCCGGGAGGGCCTTGGATGAGCAGTACTTC
CDR3aa: CASSFGPGRALDEQYF
j_gene: TRBJ2-7
d_gene: TRBD2
v_gene: TRBV7-9
abundance: few

CDR3nt: TGTGCCAGCAGTTACTTGGGTTACAATGAGCAGTTCTTC
CDR3aa: CASSYLGYNEQFF
j_gene: TRBJ2-1
d_gene: -
v_gene: TRBV6-5
abundance: once

CDR3nt: TGCGCCAGCAGCCTGTCAGGGCCCCCAGATACGCAGTATTTT
CDR3aa: CASSLSGPPDTQYF
j_gene: TRBJ2-3
d_gene: -
v_gene: TRBV5-1
abundance: -